What follows describes a single T cell receptor beta chain. The sample is drawn from a study of shared clonotypes between healthy human individuals. V lost 2 bases, J lost 13 bases, and 8 bases stayed unmatched. The CDR3 extends over 14 amino acids. Germline V lookup: CDR1 MNHEY, CDR2 SVGAGI. Here immunoSEQ multiplex PCR was the method, and the copy in TCRdb shows in-frame clones only, minus some. The data hold 2 million to 2.5 million clones, with 93% observed a single time. The V call is TRBV6-5, the J call TRBJ2-1, with 10 bases aligning to TRBD1. The receptor was isolated from a man younger than 30 in good health. Some clones in this sample may be carry-over from other donors' samples. The material sequenced was naive CD4+ T cells from PBMCs. As for subset: CD45RA+ positively selected. As DNA, the CDR3 is TGTGCCAGCAGTTACGGGACAGGGGCGACTGCTCAGTTCTTC. It encodes CASSYGTGATAQFF.